The next 9 T cell receptor beta chains were all read from a single sample in a study of CD8+ T cells in alopecia areata. Isolated RNA was reverse transcribed into cDNA used as the sequencing template. Assay: immunoSEQ multiplex PCR; the TCRdb copy retains only in-frame clones and omits some. Among around 200,000 clones, roughly 59% were seen once, and the ten largest hold 1.5% to 2%. The sequencing here drew on CD4+ T cells sorted from blood, taken at week 0. The receptors were gathered from a human donor with alopecia areata.

This clone was counted only a few times. The chain recombines TRBV11-3 with TRBJ2-2; D unclear. Germline CDR1 and CDR2: SGHNT and YENEEA. The CDR3 covers 13 residues. Trimming shortened V by 5 bases and J by 6 bases, and 10 bases separated the two germline ends. The CDR3 spells CASSARESGELFF. CDR3 coding DNA: TGTGCCAGCAGCGCCCGCGAATCCGGGGAGCTGTTTTTT.

CDR3 nucleotides: TGTGCCAGCAGCGTGAACATGCTCGACACCGGGGAGCTGTTTTTT. Amino acid sequence: CASSVNMLDTGELFF. The V gene is TRBV9, the J gene TRBJ2-2; D gene uncertain. Germline CDR1 and CDR2: SGDLS and YYNGEE. CDR3 length: 15 residues. With 2 bases removed from V and 3 bases from J, the gap between germline ends came to 11 bases.

V and J are TRBV2 and TRBJ1-2; 7 positions match TRBD1. In germline, CDR1 is SNHLY, CDR2 FYNNEI. CDR3 length: 14 residues. V lost 6 bases, J lost 6 bases, and 10 bases stayed unmatched. The CDR3 loop reads CASREKTGLDGYTF. The CDR3 DNA sequence: TGTGCCAGCAGAGAAAAGACAGGGTTGGATGGCTACACCTTC.

This chain's CDR3 is CATSRETGGAFF. CDR3 DNA sequence: TGTGCCACCAGCAGAGAGACAGGAGGAGCTTTCTTT. The V and J genes are TRBV15 and TRBJ1-1; tentative D call: TRBD1 (6 bases). Germline V CDR1 and CDR2: LNHNV, YYDKDF (reference sequence). Trimming removed 0 bases at V and 10 bases at J, with 9 bases between. This CDR3 spans 12 amino acids.

The chain carries TRBV27 and TRBJ1-3; 8 bases fit TRBD1. The CDR3 loop spans 16 amino acids. V lost 8 bases and J lost 1; bases outside the gene matches: 10. CDR1 is MNHEY and CDR2 is SMNVEV in the germline V gene (reference sequence). DNA of the CDR3: TGTGCCAGCGGAGCTGGGACAGGTATTTCTGGAAACACCATATATTTT. Protein product: CASGAGTGISGNTIYF.

This clone was seen a single time. The rearrangement uses TRBV10-3 and TRBJ2-7; 7 bases match TRBD1. Germline loops: CDR1 ENHRY, CDR2 SYGVKD. J was trimmed by 3 bases and V by 0 bases; bases with no gene match: 2. The CDR3 is 14 residues long. CDR3 amino acids: CAISESGGGYEQYF. Here the CDR3 DNA reads TGTGCCATCAGTGAGTCAGGGGGCGGCTACGAGCAGTACTTC.

The chain couples TRBV29-1 to TRBJ2-6; D remains unclear. This CDR3 comprises 14 residues. The ends were cut back, 3 bases at V and 0 bases at J, with 6 bases in the middle. CDR1 and CDR2 (germline): SQVTM, ANQGSEA. The CDR3 is CSVERLSGANVLTF. Here the CDR3 DNA reads TGCAGCGTTGAGCGGCTCTCTGGGGCCAACGTCCTGACTTTC.

The V call is TRBV27, the J call TRBJ2-7; D not certain. Trimming cost V 2 bases and J 6 bases, with 17 bases left between them. CDR1 and CDR2 (germline): MNHEY, SMNVEV (reference sequence). CDR3 length: 15 amino acids. The DNA for the CDR3 is TGTGCCAGCAGTTTACGATCCCGGTCCTTCAGCGAGCAGTACTTC. This sequence encodes CASSLRSRSFSEQYF.

This chain connects TRBV7-2 to TRBJ2-5; possibly TRBD2 for D (5 bases). CDR1 is SGHTA, CDR2 FQGNSA, per germline. The V end was cut by 5 bases, the J end by 5 bases, with 18 bases between. The CDR3 consists of 15 residues. CDR3 DNA sequence: TGTGCCAGCAGCGCGGTTTTTGGGGAGAGGGAGACCCAGTACTTC. It encodes CASSAVFGERETQYF.